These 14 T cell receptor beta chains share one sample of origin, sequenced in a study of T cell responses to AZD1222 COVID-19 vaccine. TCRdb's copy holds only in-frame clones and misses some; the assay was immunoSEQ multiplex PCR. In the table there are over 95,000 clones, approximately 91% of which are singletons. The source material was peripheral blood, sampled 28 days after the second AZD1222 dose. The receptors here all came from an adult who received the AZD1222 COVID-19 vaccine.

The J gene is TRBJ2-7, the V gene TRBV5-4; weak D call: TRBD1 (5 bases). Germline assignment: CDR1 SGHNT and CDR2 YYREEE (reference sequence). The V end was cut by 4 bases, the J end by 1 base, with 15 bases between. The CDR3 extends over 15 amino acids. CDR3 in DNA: TGTGCCAGCAGCCTGACCCCTGACAGTTCCTACGAGCAGTACTTC. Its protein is CASSLTPDSSYEQYF.

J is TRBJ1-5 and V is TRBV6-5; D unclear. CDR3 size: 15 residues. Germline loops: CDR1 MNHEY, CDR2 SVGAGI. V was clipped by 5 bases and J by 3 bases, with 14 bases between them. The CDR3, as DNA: TGTGCCAGCAGTCTCTACGTACGGGCCAATCAGCCCCAGCATTTT. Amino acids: CASSLYVRANQPQHF.

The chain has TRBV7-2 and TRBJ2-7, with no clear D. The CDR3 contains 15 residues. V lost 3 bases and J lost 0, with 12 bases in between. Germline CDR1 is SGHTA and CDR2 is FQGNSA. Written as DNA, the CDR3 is TGTGCCAGCAGCTTTAACGTTATAGTCTCCTACGAGCAGTACTTC. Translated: CASSFNVIVSYEQYF.

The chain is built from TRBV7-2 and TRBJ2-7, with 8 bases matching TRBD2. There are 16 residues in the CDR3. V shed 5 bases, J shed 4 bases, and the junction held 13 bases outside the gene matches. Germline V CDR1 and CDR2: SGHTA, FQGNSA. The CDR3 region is CASSPYHASGSYEQYF. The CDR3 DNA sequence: TGTGCCAGCAGCCCCTACCACGCTAGCGGGTCGTACGAGCAGTACTTC.

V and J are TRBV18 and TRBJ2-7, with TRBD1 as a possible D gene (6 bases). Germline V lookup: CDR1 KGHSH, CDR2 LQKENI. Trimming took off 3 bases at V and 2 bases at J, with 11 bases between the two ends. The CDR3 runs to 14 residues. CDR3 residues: CASSPSGGPYEQYF. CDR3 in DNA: TGTGCCAGCTCACCCTCTGGGGGCCCCTACGAGCAGTACTTC.

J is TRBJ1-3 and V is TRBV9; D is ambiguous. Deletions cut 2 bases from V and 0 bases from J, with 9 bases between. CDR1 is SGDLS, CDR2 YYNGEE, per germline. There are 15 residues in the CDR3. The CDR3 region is CASSVGPSSGNTIYF. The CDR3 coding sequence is TGTGCCAGCAGCGTCGGGCCTTCCTCTGGAAACACCATATATTTT.

Written as DNA, the CDR3 is TGTGCCAGCAGTTATCAAGGGGAGGAATACGAGCAGTACTTC. This translates into CASSYQGEEYEQYF. The chain has TRBV28 and TRBJ2-7, with D maybe TRBD2 (6 bases). The CDR3 totals 14 residues. Germline V gives CDR1 MDHEN, CDR2 SYDVKM. The germline V and J ends were trimmed by 4 bases and 4 bases, with 14 bases remaining between them.

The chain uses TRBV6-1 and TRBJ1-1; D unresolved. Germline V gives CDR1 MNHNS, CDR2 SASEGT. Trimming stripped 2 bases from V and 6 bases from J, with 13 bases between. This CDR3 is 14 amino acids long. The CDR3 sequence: CASSEMEGGPEAFF. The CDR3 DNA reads TGTGCCAGCAGTGAAATGGAGGGTGGGCCTGAAGCTTTCTTT.

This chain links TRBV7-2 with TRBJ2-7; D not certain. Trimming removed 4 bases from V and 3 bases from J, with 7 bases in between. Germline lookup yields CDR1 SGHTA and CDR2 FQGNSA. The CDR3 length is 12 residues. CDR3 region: CASSYDGYEQYF. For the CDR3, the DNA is TGTGCCAGCAGCTACGACGGCTACGAGCAGTACTTC.

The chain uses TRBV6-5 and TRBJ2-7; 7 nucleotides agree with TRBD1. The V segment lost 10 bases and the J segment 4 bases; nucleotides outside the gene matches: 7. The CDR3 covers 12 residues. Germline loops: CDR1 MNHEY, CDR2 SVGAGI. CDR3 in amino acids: CATTGDFYEQYF. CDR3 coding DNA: TGTGCCACCACAGGGGATTTTTACGAGCAGTACTTC.

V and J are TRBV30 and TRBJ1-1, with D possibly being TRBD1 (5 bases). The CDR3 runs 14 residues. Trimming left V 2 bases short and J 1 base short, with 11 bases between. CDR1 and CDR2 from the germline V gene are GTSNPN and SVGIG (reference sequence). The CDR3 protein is CAWSLGLQNTEAFF. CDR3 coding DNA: TGTGCCTGGAGTTTGGGACTGCAGAACACTGAAGCTTTCTTT.

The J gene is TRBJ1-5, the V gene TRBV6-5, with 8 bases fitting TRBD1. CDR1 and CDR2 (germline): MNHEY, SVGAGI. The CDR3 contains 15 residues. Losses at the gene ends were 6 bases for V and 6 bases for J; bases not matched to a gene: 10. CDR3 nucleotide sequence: TGTGCCAGCAGGGTTGCAGGGGGCGCGGGTCAGCCCCAGCATTTT. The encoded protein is CASRVAGGAGQPQHF.

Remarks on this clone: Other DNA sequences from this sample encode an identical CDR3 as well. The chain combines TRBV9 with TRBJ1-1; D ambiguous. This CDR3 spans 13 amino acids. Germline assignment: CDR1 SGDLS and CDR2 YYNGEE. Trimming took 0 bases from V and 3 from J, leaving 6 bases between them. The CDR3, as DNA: TGTGCCAGCAGCGTAGCTGGGGACACTGAAGCTTTCTTT. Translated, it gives CASSVAGDTEAFF.

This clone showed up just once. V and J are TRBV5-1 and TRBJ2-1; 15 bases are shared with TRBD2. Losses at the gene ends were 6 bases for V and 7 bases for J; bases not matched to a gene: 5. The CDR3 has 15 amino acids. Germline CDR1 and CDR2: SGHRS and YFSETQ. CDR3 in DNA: TGCGCCAGCATCCCGGGACTAGCGGGAGGTAATGAGCAGTTCTTC. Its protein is CASIPGLAGGNEQFF.